This is a list of T cell receptor beta chains from one sample in a study of T cells in localized non-small cell lung cancer. TCRdb's table, derived via immunoSEQ multiplex PCR, lists solely in-frame clones and lacks some. The sample carries around 140,000 clones, 70% to 90% recorded once. Sequencing was performed on peripheral blood, taken before any cancer treatment. The receptors derive from a female donor at least 60 years old with stage I lung adenocarcinoma. Each CDR3 is given with its conserved first and last residue. Each record gives: V gene, J gene, D gene, CDR3 DNA, CDR3 protein. The D gene is left open where the match is weak.

>TRBV19|TRBJ1-6|TRBD1
TGTGCCAGTAGTGCGGGACAGGGAGGTAATTCACCCCTCCACTTT
CASSAGQGGNSPLHF
>TRBV30|TRBJ2-1|TRBD2
TGTGCCTGGAAACTAGCGGGAGGCTGGTATGAGCAGTTCTTC
CAWKLAGGWYEQFF
>TRBV4-1|TRBJ2-2|NA
TGCGCCAGCAGCCAAGGACAACTGAACACCGGGGAGCTGTTTTTT
CASSQGQLNTGELFF
>TRBV7-9|TRBJ1-5|TRBD1
TGTGCCAGCAGCCAGCCCGACAGGGGCAATCAGCCCCAGCATTTT
CASSQPDRGNQPQHF
>TRBV6-5|TRBJ2-1|NA
TGTGCCAGCAGCTCAATTGGGGAGCAGTTCTTC
CASSSIGEQFF
>TRBV6-6|TRBJ1-5|NA
TGTGCCAGCAGTTACTCGGGGCCACTGCCTGATCAGCCCCAGCATTTT
CASSYSGPLPDQPQHF
>TRBV27|TRBJ2-7|TRBD1
TGTGCCAGCAGCGAATTACCTCGACGGGACAGGGTTGACGAGCAGTACTTC
CASSELPRRDRVDEQYF
>TRBV28|TRBJ2-1|TRBD2
TGTGCCAGCAGTTTATTGACTAGCGGGGACTATGAGCAGTTCTTC
CASSLLTSGDYEQFF
>TRBV7-2|TRBJ1-4|NA
TGTGCCAGCAGCTTAGGGGGGACTTTTGAAAAACTGTTTTTT
CASSLGGTFEKLFF
>TRBV30|TRBJ2-7|NA
TGTGCCTGGAGCGGGGACTCCTACGAGCAGTACTTC
CAWSGDSYEQYF
>TRBV30|TRBJ2-3|NA
TGTGCCTGGAGTGTATATTTAGGGCAGATCACAGATACGCAGTATTTT
CAWSVYLGQITDTQYF
>TRBV10-1|TRBJ1-1|NA
TGCGCCAGCAGTAGATCGACCAAGGCCACTGAAGCTTTCTTT
CASSRSTKATEAFF
>TRBV28|TRBJ1-1|TRBD1
TGTGCCAGCACCCTAGACAGGGGGCGGGCTGAAGCTTTCTTT
CASTLDRGRAEAFF